This T cell receptor beta chain is drawn from a study of T-cell memory formation after mild COVID-19. One entry per CDR3 protein results from TCRdb running MiXCR on the 5' RACE reads. The data contain some 130,000 distinct CDR3 sequences, less than 25% of them singletons. The study, taken as a whole, reports: Chiefly within CM and EM were the contracting CD4+ clones; CD8+ ones were within EMRA.

Remarks on this clonotype: Its antigen is currently unknown. One junction end does not reproduce the germline sequence, and a read error may be involved.

The CDR3 totals 13 residues. This receptor was identified in an adult woman who had mild COVID-19 (a few samples of this study predate the infection). Cell type and time point are not known. The gene calls are TRBV12-3 or TRBV12-4 and TRBJ2-3; D is ambiguous. Sequences were obtained from PBMCs or a T cell subset sorted from them (not recorded which). CDR3: CASSLDSADTKYF. CDR3 nucleotides: TGTGCCAGCAGTTTAGACAGTGCAGATACGAAGTATTTT.